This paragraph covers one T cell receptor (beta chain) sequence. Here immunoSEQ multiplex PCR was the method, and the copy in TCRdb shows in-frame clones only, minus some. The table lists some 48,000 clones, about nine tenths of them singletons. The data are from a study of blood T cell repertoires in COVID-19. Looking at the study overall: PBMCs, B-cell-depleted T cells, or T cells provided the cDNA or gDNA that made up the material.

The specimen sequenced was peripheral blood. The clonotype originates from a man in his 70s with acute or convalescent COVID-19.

This CDR3 is CASSAQRGRGNTIYF. DNA for the CDR3: TGTGCCAGCAGCGCGCAGAGGGGGCGTGGAAACACCATATATTTT. This rearrangement joins TRBV14 to TRBJ1-3; TRBD1 matches at 7 bases. This CDR3 region has 15 residues. With 5 bases clipped from V and 3 bases from J, the junction kept 7 bases outside the gene matches. CDR1 SGHDN and CDR2 FVKESK come from the germline V gene.